This TCR beta chain was captured by sequencing in a study of T cells in Graves' hyperthyroidism and ophthalmopathy. This clonotype has at least ten counts. One end of the junction varies from germline; a read error may be responsible. There were TCR beta CDR3 regions amplified from RNA transcripts. First-round RT-PCR targeting the TCR CDR3 was performed with the HTBI primer set. TCRdb re-called the multiplex PCR reads through MiXCR, storing one row per CDR3 protein. The sample has a few hundred thousand distinct CDR3 sequences; roughly 15% are singletons. The CDR3 sequence is 15 residues long. The chain employs TRBV12-3 or TRBV12-4 and TRBJ2-3; TRBD2 matches 10 bases. The origin of this receptor is a woman aged 25 to 39 with Graves' ophthalmopathy. The sample consisted of blood. CDR3 nucleotide sequence: TGTGCCAGCAGTCTAGCGGGGGAAAGCACAGATACGCAGTATTTT. Its protein product is CASSLAGESTDTQYF.